The 20 T cell receptor beta chains presented below share a single source sample, sequenced in a study of cytomegalovirus exposure and HLA in healthy donors. 60 Vbeta and 13 Jbeta primers were used in PCR. Some clones are missing from TCRdb's copy, which holds only in-frame ones; the method was immunoSEQ multiplex PCR. The data contain more than 85,000 clones, over 80% of them singletons. The sequencing input was PBMCs. All receptors come from a man in his forties in good health and CMV-seronegative.

The genes are TRBV29-1 and TRBJ1-2; TRBD1 is a possible D gene (6 bases). The CDR3 has 16 residues. Trimming removed 2 bases from V and 7 bases from J, with 23 bases in between. The germline gives CDR1 SQVTM, CDR2 ANQGSEA. The CDR3 spells CSVEMGAGGLEGGYTF. CDR3 DNA sequence: TGCAGCGTTGAAATGGGGGCAGGCGGCTTAGAAGGTGGCTACACCTTC.

The genes are TRBV18 and TRBJ2-3; D not certain. The germline CDR1 and CDR2 sequences are KGHSH and LQKENI. This CDR3 has 12 residues. Trimming took off 5 bases at V and 2 bases at J, with 5 bases between the two ends. CDR3 region: CASSGNTDTQYF. The CDR3 DNA reads as TGTGCCAGCTCAGGCAACACAGATACGCAGTATTTT.

This rearrangement joins TRBV5-1 to TRBJ2-1, with TRBD1 matching 8 bases. There are 16 residues in the CDR3. Germline CDR1 reads SGHRS; CDR2 reads YFSETQ. V was pared by 2 bases and J by 0 bases, with 4 bases of the junction left unmatched. The CDR3 DNA sequence: TGCGCCAGCAGCTTAGCCGGACAGGGCTCCTACAATGAGCAGTTCTTC. It specifies CASSLAGQGSYNEQFF.

CDR3 sequence (DNA): TGTGCCAGCTCACCGTCCTATGACAGGGCCTACGAATACGAGCAGTACTTC. The encoded protein is CASSPSYDRAYEYEQYF. The rearrangement uses TRBV18 and TRBJ2-7; 7 nucleotides line up with TRBD1. The CDR3 loop spans 17 amino acids. V lost 3 bases, J lost 4 bases, and 15 bases stayed unmatched. Germline CDR1 and CDR2: KGHSH and LQKENI. Full variable domain (rest looked up from reference TRBV18 and TRBJ2-7): NAGVMQNPRHLVRRRGQEARLRCSPMKGHSHVYWYRQLPEEGLKFMVYLQKENIIDESGMPKERFSAEFPKEGPSILRIQQVVRGDSAAYFCASSPSYDRAYEYEQYFGPGTRLTVT.

This clone was seen a few times. The chain employs TRBV5-1 and TRBJ2-1; the match to TRBD1 covers 7 bases. The CDR3 extends over 14 amino acids. Germline lookup yields CDR1 SGHRS and CDR2 YFSETQ. V gave up 4 bases and J gave up 2 bases; unmatched junction bases: 3. Here the CDR3 reads CASSRDRAYNEQFF. CDR3 DNA sequence: TGCGCCAGCAGCCGGGACAGAGCCTACAATGAGCAGTTCTTC.

The chain couples TRBV5-6 to TRBJ2-1; D might be TRBD2 (6 bases). The CDR3 consists of 13 residues. The V gene's germline CDR1 is SGHDT and CDR2 YYEEEE. Trimming left V 3 bases short and J 6 bases short, with 10 bases between. In DNA, the CDR3 is TGTGCCAGCAGCTATGGGACTTTCAATGAGCAGTTCTTC. This translates into CASSYGTFNEQFF.

The chain links TRBV27 to TRBJ1-1, with 8 bases matching TRBD1. Germline V gene sequence: CDR1 MNHEY, CDR2 SMNVEV (reference sequence). CDR3 length: 14 residues. Germline trimming cut 6 bases from V and 1 base from J; bases unmatched to any gene: 4. The CDR3 DNA is TGTGCCAGCAGCTTTGACAGGGGGAACACTGAAGCTTTCTTT. It is translated as CASSFDRGNTEAFF.

This chain uses TRBV7-2 with TRBJ2-3; tentatively, D is TRBD1 (6 bases). Germline CDR1 and CDR2: SGHTA and FQGNSA. The CDR3 length is 15 residues. Between the trimmed V and J ends, which lost 5 bases and 2 bases, there was a span of 14 bases. CDR3 residues: CASSGMGASTDTQYF. The CDR3 DNA reads as TGTGCCAGCAGCGGGATGGGGGCCTCCACAGATACGCAGTATTTT.

The J gene is TRBJ1-6, the V gene TRBV30; 8 positions agree with TRBD1. V gave up 6 bases and J gave up 6 bases; unmatched junction bases: 4. Germline values: CDR1 GTSNPN, CDR2 SVGIG (reference sequence). The CDR3 consists of 13 residues. CDR3 sequence (DNA): TGTGCCTGTACCGGGACAGGTAATTCACCCCTCCACTTT. Encoded protein: CACTGTGNSPLHF. Supplemented by reference TRBV30 and TRBJ1-6, the full variable domain reads SQTIHQWPATLVQPVGSPLSLECTVEGTSNPNLYWYRQAAGRGLQLLFYSVGIGQISSEVPQNLSASRPQDRQFILSSKKLLLSDSGFYLCACTGTGNSPLHFGNGTRLTVT.

The chain links TRBV20-1 to TRBJ1-1; D call uncertain. CDR1 is DFQATT and CDR2 is SNEGSKA in the germline V gene (reference sequence). With 2 bases removed from V and 8 bases from J, the gap between germline ends came to 6 bases. There are 10 residues in the CDR3. The CDR3 DNA reads as TGCAGTGCTAGACTCAGGGAAGCTTTCTTT. This gives the protein CSARLREAFF.

The chain links TRBV5-1 to TRBJ1-2; 7 bases map to TRBD1. The CDR3 sequence is 15 residues long. V gave up 0 bases and J gave up 4 bases; unmatched junction bases: 6. Germline CDR1 SGHRS, CDR2 YFSETQ. CDR3 DNA: TGCGCCAGCAGCTTGGACAGGGGAAGCACCTATGGCTACACCTTC. It translates to CASSLDRGSTYGYTF.

The chain carries TRBV7-9 and TRBJ2-1; TRBD2 aligns across 12 bases. Germline V gene sequence: CDR1 SEHNR, CDR2 FQNEAQ (reference sequence). J lost 6 bases, V lost 2 bases, and 11 bases had no gene match. The CDR3 contains 18 residues. Here the CDR3 reads CASSLFRGGLAGSNEQFF. As DNA, the CDR3 is TGTGCCAGCAGCTTATTCCGGGGGGGACTAGCGGGCAGCAATGAGCAGTTCTTC.

The chain recombines TRBV18 with TRBJ2-7, with a weak D call TRBD1 (5 bases). The germline V and J ends were trimmed by 2 bases and 1 base, with 12 bases remaining between them. CDR1 and CDR2 from the germline V gene are KGHSH and LQKENI. This CDR3 region has 15 residues. The CDR3 protein is CASSPFSTGSYEQYF. The CDR3 coding sequence is TGTGCCAGCTCACCATTTAGCACAGGTTCCTACGAGCAGTACTTC.

This clone has only one observation. The chain employs TRBV7-2 and TRBJ2-5; 8 bases fit TRBD1. Trimming cost V 2 bases and J 4 bases; bases outside gene matches: 6. CDR1 and CDR2 from the germline V gene are SGHTA and FQGNSA. The CDR3 consists of 15 residues. CDR3 in DNA: TGTGCCAGCAGCTTATTTGGACAGGGAGGAGAGACCCAGTACTTC. Amino acid sequence: CASSLFGQGGETQYF.

The chain combines TRBV5-1 with TRBJ2-5; D may be TRBD2 (5 bases). CDR1 SGHRS and CDR2 YFSETQ come from the germline V gene. The CDR3 consists of 16 residues. Trimming cost V 1 base and J 2 bases, with 15 bases left between them. As DNA, the CDR3 is TGCGCCAGCAGCTTGCGGGGTAGCATCCCTCAAGAGACCCAGTACTTC. Translating it yields CASSLRGSIPQETQYF. Supplemented by reference TRBV5-1 and TRBJ2-5, the full variable domain reads KAGVTQTPRYLIKTRGQQVTLSCSPISGHRSVSWYQQTPGQGLQFLFEYFSETQRNKGNFPGRFSGRQFSNSRSEMNVSTLELGDSALYLCASSLRGSIPQETQYFGPGTRLLVL.

This rearrangement joins TRBV27 to TRBJ1-2; perhaps TRBD1 as D (6 bases). The V end was cut by 4 bases, the J end by 2 bases, with 8 bases between. Germline values: CDR1 MNHEY, CDR2 SMNVEV (reference sequence). The CDR3 contains 13 residues. The chain's CDR3 is CASSWDKNYGYTF. For the CDR3, the DNA is TGTGCCAGCAGTTGGGACAAAAACTATGGCTACACCTTC.

There are a few counts of this clone. This chain connects TRBV6-5 to TRBJ2-3; no firm D call. The CDR3 totals 13 residues. Trimming took off 6 bases at V and 1 base at J, with 8 bases between the two ends. Germline lookup yields CDR1 MNHEY and CDR2 SVGAGI. The CDR3 DNA reads TGTGCCAGCAGCCCCCCCGGCACAGATACGCAGTATTTT. This gives the protein CASSPPGTDTQYF.

CDR3 loop: CASSQVGAPTYEQYF. The CDR3 nucleotides are TGCGCCAGCAGCCAAGTCGGTGCACCCACCTACGAGCAGTACTTC. V gene TRBV4-3 combines with J gene TRBJ2-7, with D unclear. V was pared by 1 base and J by 2 bases, with 12 bases between. The CDR3 is 15 residues long. Germline loops: CDR1 LGHNA, CDR2 YSLEER.

In nucleotides, the CDR3 is TGTGCCAGCAGCCGATCTGGGCTAGCGGGGGGGAATGAGCAGTTCTTC. Encoded protein: CASSRSGLAGGNEQFF. The chain recombines TRBV9 with TRBJ2-1; 12 bases map to TRBD2. The ends lost 4 bases at V and 7 bases at J; junction bases unmatched: 9. The CDR3 length is 16 residues. CDR1 is SGDLS and CDR2 is YYNGEE in the germline V gene.

This clone was recorded a few times. The chain couples TRBV6-5 to TRBJ1-2, with a possible D match to TRBD1 (6 bases). Trimming pared 10 bases from V and 0 bases from J, leaving 12 bases between. Germline V gene lookup returns CDR1 MNHEY and CDR2 SVGAGI. The CDR3 covers 13 residues. CDR3 nucleotides: TGTGCCACTCTGGACAGAGCTAACTATGGCTACACCTTC. Translating it yields CATLDRANYGYTF.